Listed below are T cell receptor beta chains from one sample, sequenced in a study of radiation and T cells in renal cell carcinoma. Clones were read by immunoSEQ multiplex PCR, and TCRdb kept only the in-frame ones, dropping some. The sample has 160,000 or so clones; approximately 90% are singletons. The material sequenced was blood, taken from a patient whose treatment included radiotherapy and nephrectomy. All receptors come from a woman between 50 and 59 years old with renal cell carcinoma. CDR3s include the opening cysteine and the closing phenylalanine or tryptophan. D genes are given only for firm matches. Part of the rows lack a size; the others show once, few, many or a class for expanded clones.

TRBD2,NA,15,TRBJ2-2,TRBV7-3,TGTGCCAGCAGCTTAAACGCGGCGGGGGCCGGGGAGCTGTTTTTT,CASSLNAAGAGELFF
NA,NA,13,TRBJ2-1,TRBV11-3,TGTGCCAGCAGCGGTGGGGGCAACCATGAGCAGTTCTTC,CASSGGGNHEQFF
TRBD2,NA,13,TRBJ2-5,TRBV7-2,TGTGCCGGCGGGGGGGAGAAAGGAGAGACCCAGTACTTC,CAGGGEKGETQYF
TRBD1,NA,18,TRBJ1-3,TRBV5-4,TGTGCCAGCTCCCGGGGAGGGGGACAGGGCCTCTCTGGAAACACCATATATTTT,CASSRGGGQGLSGNTIYF
TRBD1,NA,15,TRBJ2-7,TRBV29-1,TGCAGCGTGGAGCTAACAGGGGGAAGAACCTACGAGCAGTACTTC,CSVELTGGRTYEQYF
NA,NA,16,TRBJ1-3,TRBV7-2,TGTGCCAGCAGCTTGGAAGTAGGCCATGGAGGAAACACCATATATTTT,CASSLEVGHGGNTIYF
NA,NA,13,TRBJ2-3,TRBV28,TGTGCCGGATCGAAGGGAAGCACAGATACGCAGTATTTT,CAGSKGSTDTQYF
NA,once,15,TRBJ1-2,TRBV7-8,TGTGCCAGCAGCTTGTCTCCCGGGACACCCTATGGCTACACCTTC,CASSLSPGTPYGYTF
TRBD1,NA,15,TRBJ1-1,TRBV7-9,TGTGCCAGCAGGCCAAACAGGGGGCGGGTCACTGAAGCTTTCTTT,CASRPNRGRVTEAFF
NA,NA,15,TRBJ1-3,TRBV15,TGTGCCACCAGCAGGCGGGGGGCCTCTGGAAACACCATATATTTT,CATSRRGASGNTIYF
TRBD1,few,14,TRBJ1-1,TRBV30,TGTGCCTGGACTTGGACAGGGCTTAACACTGAAGCTTTCTTT,CAWTWTGLNTEAFF
NA,NA,16,TRBJ1-3,TRBV6-5,TGTGCCAGCAGTTACCTTGGACCAGGCTCTGGAAACACCATATATTTT,CASSYLGPGSGNTIYF
NA,NA,15,TRBJ1-3,TRBV28,TGTGCCAGCAGTTTCCCAGGTGACGCCGGAAACACCATATATTTT,CASSFPGDAGNTIYF
NA,NA,14,TRBJ2-7,TRBV7-9,TGTGCCAGCAGCAAAGCGGGACAGGCCTACGAGCAGTACTTC,CASSKAGQAYEQYF
NA,few,15,TRBJ1-3,TRBV4-1,TGCGCCAGCAGCCAAGCGGTGACCTCTGGAAACACCATATATTTT,CASSQAVTSGNTIYF
NA,NA,14,TRBJ2-1,TRBV29-1,TGCAGCGTTGAAGATTCGGGTCTCAGTAATGAGCAGTTCTTC,CSVEDSGLSNEQFF
TRBD1,NA,16,TRBJ2-7,TRBV5-1,TGCGCCAGCAGCTCCCTGGGGACAGGGGGCAATTACGAGCAGTACTTC,CASSSLGTGGNYEQYF
NA,NA,15,TRBJ1-3,TRBV6-6,TGTGCCAGCAGCCAAAGGTCGAACTCTGGAAACACCATATATTTT,CASSQRSNSGNTIYF
NA,NA,15,TRBJ1-5,TRBV18,TGTGCCAGCTCACTTCATCAAGGGGAAGATCAGCCCCAGCATTTT,CASSLHQGEDQPQHF
NA,NA,16,TRBJ2-1,TRBV29-1,TGCAGCGTTGAAGATCCCCAGGCCGACTCCTACAATGAGCAGTTCTTC,CSVEDPQADSYNEQFF
NA,NA,16,TRBJ2-2,TRBV5-4,TGTGCCAGCAGCTTGGGCAGCGGCGGGAACACCGGGGAGCTGTTTTTT,CASSLGSGGNTGELFF
TRBD1,NA,15,TRBJ1-3,TRBV6-1,TGTGCCAGCAGGGCTGGACAGGGGGCTGGAAACACCATATATTTT,CASRAGQGAGNTIYF
NA,NA,12,TRBJ2-3,TRBV5-1,TGCGCCAGCAGGGACAACACAGATACGCAGTATTTT,CASRDNTDTQYF
NA,NA,14,TRBJ2-7,TRBV5-4,TGTGCCAGCAGCTTGGGGGACGCAGACTACGAGCAGTACTTC,CASSLGDADYEQYF
NA,few,14,TRBJ1-1,TRBV29-1,TGCAGCGTTGAAGTGATGGGTGGGAGCACTGAAGCTTTCTTT,CSVEVMGGSTEAFF
NA,NA,13,TRBJ2-7,TRBV6-6,TGTGCCAGCAGTTTATGGGGGGCCTACGAGCAGTACTTC,CASSLWGAYEQYF
NA,few,14,TRBJ1-5,TRBV12-1,TGTGCCAGCAGCTTTAAATGGGTTTCGCAGCCCCAGCATTTT,CASSFKWVSQPQHF
NA,NA,17,TRBJ2-5,TRBV15,TGTGCCACCAGCAGAGGCCACTTGGAGGGGGCGAGGGAGACCCAGTACTTC,CATSRGHLEGARETQYF
NA,NA,14,TRBJ2-7,TRBV19,TGTGCCAGTAGTCCCTCACTTGGACTTTACGAGCAGTACTTC,CASSPSLGLYEQYF
NA,NA,14,TRBJ2-5,TRBV5-4,TGTGCCAGCAGCTTGGATGGGGGGCAGGAGACCCAGTACTTC,CASSLDGGQETQYF
NA,few,12,TRBJ1-1,TRBV7-9,TGTGCCAGCAGCTTAGACAGATCTGAAGCTTTCTTT,CASSLDRSEAFF
NA,NA,16,TRBJ1-1,TRBV6-6,TGTGCCAGCAGTTATCAAGCAGGGGTCGGGTACACTGAAGCTTTCTTT,CASSYQAGVGYTEAFF
NA,NA,14,TRBJ2-3,TRBV6-1,TGTGCCAGCAGTGTAAGCCAGGGAGGAGATACGCAGTATTTT,CASSVSQGGDTQYF
NA,NA,16,TRBJ1-5,TRBV5-8,TGTGCCAGCACACCTAGGGGGGCTGGGGGCAATCAGCCCCAGCATTTT,CASTPRGAGGNQPQHF
NA,NA,14,TRBJ1-3,TRBV29-1,TGCAGCGTGGAAGATGGGCGCTCTGGAAACACCATATATTTT,CSVEDGRSGNTIYF
TRBD2,NA,18,TRBJ2-3,TRBV5-8,TGTGCCAGCAGCTTGAGGGAGACTAGCGGGGGGCCCACAGATACGCAGTATTTT,CASSLRETSGGPTDTQYF
NA,NA,15,TRBJ2-3,TRBV9,TGTGCCAGCAGCGTAAACGGGGAAGGCACAGATACGCAGTATTTT,CASSVNGEGTDTQYF
NA,NA,14,TRBJ1-3,TRBV7-8,TGTGCCAGCAGCGAGAACAGGGCTGGAAACACCATATATTTT,CASSENRAGNTIYF
NA,once,16,TRBJ1-3,TRBV11-2,TGTGCCAGCAGCTTAGCCATCGGAGGCTCTGGAAACACCATATATTTT,CASSLAIGGSGNTIYF
NA,NA,18,TRBJ2-5,TRBV2,TGTGCCAGCAGTGACGGCGAAGGGATGATGAGCGGGCAGGAGACCCAGTACTTC,CASSDGEGMMSGQETQYF
NA,few,14,TRBJ1-1,TRBV25-1,TGTGCCAGCAGTGAATCTACGAGGGGCACTGAAGCTTTCTTT,CASSESTRGTEAFF
NA,NA,15,TRBJ2-2,TRBV30,TGTGCCTGGGGTACAGAGACGGTGAACACCGGGGAGCTGTTTTTT,CAWGTETVNTGELFF
NA,NA,14,TRBJ1-4,TRBV7-9,TGTGCCAGCAGCTTCGGCCAGGTTAATGAAAAACTGTTTTTT,CASSFGQVNEKLFF
TRBD1,NA,15,TRBJ1-2,TRBV6-1,TGTGCCAGCAGTGAAGAGGGGACAGGGAACTATGGCTACACCTTC,CASSEEGTGNYGYTF
TRBD1,NA,15,TRBJ2-7,TRBV6-6,TGTGCCAGCAGTGCCTACGGGACAGGGGGCTACGAGCAGTACTTC,CASSAYGTGGYEQYF
NA,NA,15,TRBJ2-7,TRBV18,TGTGCCAGCTCACGTCCCGGGACAACATTGTACGAGCAGTACTTC,CASSRPGTTLYEQYF